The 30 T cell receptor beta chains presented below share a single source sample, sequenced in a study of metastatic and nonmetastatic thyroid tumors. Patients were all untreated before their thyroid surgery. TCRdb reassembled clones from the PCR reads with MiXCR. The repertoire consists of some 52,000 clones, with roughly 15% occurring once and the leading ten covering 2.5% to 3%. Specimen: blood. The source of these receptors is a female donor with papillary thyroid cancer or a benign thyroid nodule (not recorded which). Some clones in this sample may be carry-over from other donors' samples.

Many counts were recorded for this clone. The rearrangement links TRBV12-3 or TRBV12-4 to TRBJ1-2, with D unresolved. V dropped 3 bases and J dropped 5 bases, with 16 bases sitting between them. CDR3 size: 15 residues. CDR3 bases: TGTGCCAGCAGTTTTATGATAGCGGGCCGTTATGGCTACACCTTC. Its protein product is CASSFMIAGRYGYTF.

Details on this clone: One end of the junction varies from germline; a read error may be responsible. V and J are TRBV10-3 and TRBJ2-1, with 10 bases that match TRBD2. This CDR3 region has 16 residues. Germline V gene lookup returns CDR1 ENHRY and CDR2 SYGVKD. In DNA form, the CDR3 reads TGTGCCATCAGTGTGAGCGGGAGGGCCGAGTACAATGAACAGTTCTTC. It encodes CAISVSGRAEYNEQFF.

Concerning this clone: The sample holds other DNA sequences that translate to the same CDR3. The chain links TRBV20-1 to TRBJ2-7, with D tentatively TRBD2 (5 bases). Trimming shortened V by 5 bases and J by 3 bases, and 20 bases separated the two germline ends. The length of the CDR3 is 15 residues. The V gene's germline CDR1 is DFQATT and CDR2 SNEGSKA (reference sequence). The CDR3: CSAPNPRGASYEQYF. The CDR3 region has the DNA TGCAGTGCTCCTAACCCTCGGGGTGCGAGCTACGAGCAGTACTTC.

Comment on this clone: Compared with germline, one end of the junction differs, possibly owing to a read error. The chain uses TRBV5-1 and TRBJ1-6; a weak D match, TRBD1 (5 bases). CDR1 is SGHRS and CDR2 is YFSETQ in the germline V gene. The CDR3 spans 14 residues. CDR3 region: CANSFQGLNSPLHF. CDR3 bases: TGCGCCAACAGCTTTCAGGGCCTCAATTCACCCCTCCACTTT.

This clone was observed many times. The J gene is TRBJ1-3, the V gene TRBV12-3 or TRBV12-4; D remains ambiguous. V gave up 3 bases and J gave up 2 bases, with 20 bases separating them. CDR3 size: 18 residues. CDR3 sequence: CASSFYAGTAYTGNTIYF. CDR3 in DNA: TGTGCCAGCAGTTTTTACGCTGGTACAGCATACACTGGAAACACCATATATTTT.

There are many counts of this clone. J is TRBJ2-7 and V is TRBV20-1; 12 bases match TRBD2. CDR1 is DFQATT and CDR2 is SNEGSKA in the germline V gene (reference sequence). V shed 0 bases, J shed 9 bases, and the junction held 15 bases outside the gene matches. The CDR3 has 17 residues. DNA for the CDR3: TGCAGTGCTAGAGACAAAGGACTAGCGGGAATTGGTCGGGTGCAGTACTTC. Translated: CSARDKGLAGIGRVQYF.

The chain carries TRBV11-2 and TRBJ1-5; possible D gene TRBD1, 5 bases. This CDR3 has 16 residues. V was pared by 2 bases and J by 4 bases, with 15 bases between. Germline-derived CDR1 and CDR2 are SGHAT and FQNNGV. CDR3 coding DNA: TGTGCCAGCAGCTTATTGCAGGGATCGTGTAATCAGCCCCAGCATTTT. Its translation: CASSLLQGSCNQPQHF. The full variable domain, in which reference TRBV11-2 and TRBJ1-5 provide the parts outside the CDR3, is EAGVAQSPRYKIIEKRQSVAFWCNPISGHATLYWYQQILGQGPKLLIQFQNNGVVDDSQLPKDRFSAERLKGVDSTLKIQPAKLEDSAVYLCASSLLQGSCNQPQHFGDGTRLSIL.

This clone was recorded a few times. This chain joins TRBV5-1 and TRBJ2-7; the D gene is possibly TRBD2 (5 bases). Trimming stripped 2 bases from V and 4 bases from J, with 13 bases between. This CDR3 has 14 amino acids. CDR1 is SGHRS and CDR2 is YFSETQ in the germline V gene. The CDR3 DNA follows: TGCGCCAGCAGCTTAGTACTAGGCGGGTACGAGCAGTACTTC. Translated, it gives CASSLVLGGYEQYF.

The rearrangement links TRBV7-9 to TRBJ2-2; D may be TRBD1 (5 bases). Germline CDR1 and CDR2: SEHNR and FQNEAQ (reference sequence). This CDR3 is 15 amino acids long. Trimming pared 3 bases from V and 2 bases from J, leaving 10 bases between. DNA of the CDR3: TGTGCCAGCAGCTTGGACACCTCTAACACCGGGGAGCTGTTTTTT. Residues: CASSLDTSNTGELFF.

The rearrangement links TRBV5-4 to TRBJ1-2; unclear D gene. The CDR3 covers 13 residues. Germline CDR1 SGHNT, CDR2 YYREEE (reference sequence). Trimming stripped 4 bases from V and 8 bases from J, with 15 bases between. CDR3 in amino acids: CASSGVLHQGYTF. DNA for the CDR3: TGTGCCAGCAGCGGGGTCCTACACCAAGGCTACACCTTC.

The CDR3: CATSRGQGLSCETQYF. The CDR3 nucleotides are TGTGCCACCAGCAGAGGACAGGGCCTCTCGTGTGAGACCCAGTACTTC. V gene TRBV15 combines with J gene TRBJ2-5, with 7 bases fitting TRBD1. This CDR3 comprises 16 residues. Germline V gives CDR1 LNHNV, CDR2 YYDKDF (reference sequence). The junction had 10 bases not matched to a gene; V was cut back by 1 base and J by 5 bases.

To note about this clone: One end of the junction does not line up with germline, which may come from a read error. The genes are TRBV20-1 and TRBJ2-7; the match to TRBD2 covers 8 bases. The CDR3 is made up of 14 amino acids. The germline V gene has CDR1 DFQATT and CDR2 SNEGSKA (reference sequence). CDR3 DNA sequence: TGCAATGCTAGAAGGCTGACTAGCGTTTACGAGCAGTACTTC. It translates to CNARRLTSVYEQYF.

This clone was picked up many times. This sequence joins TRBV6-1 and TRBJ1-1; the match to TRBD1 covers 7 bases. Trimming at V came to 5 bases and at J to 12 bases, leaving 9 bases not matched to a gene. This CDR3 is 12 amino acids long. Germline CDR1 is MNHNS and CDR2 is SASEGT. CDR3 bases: TGTGCCAGCAGTTCCCGGCGACAGGGACCTTTCTTT. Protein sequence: CASSSRRQGPFF.

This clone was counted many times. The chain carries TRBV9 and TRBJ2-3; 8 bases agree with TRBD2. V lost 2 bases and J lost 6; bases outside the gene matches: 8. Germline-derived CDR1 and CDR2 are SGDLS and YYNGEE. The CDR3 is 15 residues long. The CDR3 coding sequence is TGTGCCAGCAGCGTGCTAGCGGGCGGGGAGGATACGCAGTATTTT. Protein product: CASSVLAGGEDTQYF. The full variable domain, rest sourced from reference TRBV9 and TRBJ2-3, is DSGVTQTPKHLITATGQRVTLRCSPRSGDLSVYWYQQSLDQGLQFLIQYYNGEERAKGNILERFSAQQFPDLHSELNLSSLELGDSALYFCASSVLAGGEDTQYFGPGTRLTVL.

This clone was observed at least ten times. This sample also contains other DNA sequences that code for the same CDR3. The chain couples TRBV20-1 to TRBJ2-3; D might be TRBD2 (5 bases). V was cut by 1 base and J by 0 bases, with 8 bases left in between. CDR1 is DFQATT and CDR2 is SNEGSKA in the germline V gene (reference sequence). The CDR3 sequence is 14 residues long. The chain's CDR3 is CSARGGSSTDTQYF. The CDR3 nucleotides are TGCAGTGCTAGAGGTGGGAGCAGCACAGATACGCAGTATTTT.

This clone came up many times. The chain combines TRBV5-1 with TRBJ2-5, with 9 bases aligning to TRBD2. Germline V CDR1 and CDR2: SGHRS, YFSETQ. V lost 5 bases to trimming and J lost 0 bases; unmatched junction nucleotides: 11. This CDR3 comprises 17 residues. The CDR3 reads CASRGSMAGGYQETQYF. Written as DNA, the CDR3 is TGCGCCAGCAGAGGCAGTATGGCGGGAGGGTACCAAGAGACCCAGTACTTC.

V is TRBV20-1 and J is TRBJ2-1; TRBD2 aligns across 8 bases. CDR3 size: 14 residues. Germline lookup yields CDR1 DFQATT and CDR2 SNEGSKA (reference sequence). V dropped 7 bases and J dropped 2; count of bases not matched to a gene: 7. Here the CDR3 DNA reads TGCAGTGATACACTAGCGGATCCCTACAATGAGCAGTTCTTC. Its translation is CSDTLADPYNEQFF.

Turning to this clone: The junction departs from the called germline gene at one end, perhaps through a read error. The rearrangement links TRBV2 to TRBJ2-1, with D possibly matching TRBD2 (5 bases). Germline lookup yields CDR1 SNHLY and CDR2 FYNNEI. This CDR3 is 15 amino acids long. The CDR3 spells CASKLSGISYNEQFF. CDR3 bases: TGCGCCAGCAAATTATCGGGGATCTCCTACAATGAGCAGTTCTTC.

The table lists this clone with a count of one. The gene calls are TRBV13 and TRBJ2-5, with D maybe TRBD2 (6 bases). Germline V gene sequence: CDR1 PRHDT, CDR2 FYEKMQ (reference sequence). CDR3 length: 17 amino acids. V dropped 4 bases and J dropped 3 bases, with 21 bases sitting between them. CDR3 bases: TGTGCCAGCAGCTCCATGTGGCGGGAATCTAGAGAAGAGACCCAGTACTTC. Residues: CASSSMWRESREETQYF.

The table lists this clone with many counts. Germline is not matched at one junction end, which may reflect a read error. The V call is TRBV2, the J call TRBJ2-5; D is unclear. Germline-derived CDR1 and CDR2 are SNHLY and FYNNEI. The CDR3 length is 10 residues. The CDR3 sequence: CASRIVNWNF. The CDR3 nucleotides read TGTGCCAGCAGAATCGTGAATTGGAACTTC.

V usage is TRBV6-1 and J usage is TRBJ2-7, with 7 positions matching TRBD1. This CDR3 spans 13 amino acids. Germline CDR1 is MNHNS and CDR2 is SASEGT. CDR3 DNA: TGTGGATTCCTTGTGGGGACAGCCTACGAGCAGTACTTC. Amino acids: CGFLVGTAYEQYF.

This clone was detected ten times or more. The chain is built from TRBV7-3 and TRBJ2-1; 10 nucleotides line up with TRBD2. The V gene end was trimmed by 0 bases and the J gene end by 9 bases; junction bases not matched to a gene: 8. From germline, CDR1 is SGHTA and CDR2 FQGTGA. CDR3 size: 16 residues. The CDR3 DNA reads TGTGCCAGCAGCTTAACCACTAGCGGGACAAGTGGTGAGCAGTTCTTC. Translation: CASSLTTSGTSGEQFF. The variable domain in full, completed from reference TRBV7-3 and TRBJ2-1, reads GAGVSQTPSNKVTEKGKYVELRCDPISGHTALYWYRQSLGQGPEFLIYFQGTGAADDSGLPNDRFFAVRPEGSVSTLKIQRTERGDSAVYLCASSLTTSGTSGEQFFGPGTRLTVL.

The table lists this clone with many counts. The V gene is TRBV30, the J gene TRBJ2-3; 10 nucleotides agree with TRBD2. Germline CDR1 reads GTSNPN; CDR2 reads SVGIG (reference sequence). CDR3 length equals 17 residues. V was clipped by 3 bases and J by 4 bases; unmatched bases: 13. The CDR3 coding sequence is TGTGCCTGGAGCCCTCCTAGCGGGAGTATAAGCGCAGATACGCAGTATTTT. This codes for CAWSPPSGSISADTQYF.

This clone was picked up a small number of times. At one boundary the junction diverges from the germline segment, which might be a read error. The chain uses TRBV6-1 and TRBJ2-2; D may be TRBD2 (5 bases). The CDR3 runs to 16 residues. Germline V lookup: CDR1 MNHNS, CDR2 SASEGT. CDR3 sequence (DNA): TGTGCCAGCATCTTCGTGAGATCTCGAAACACCGGGGAGCTGTTCTTT. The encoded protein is CASIFVRSRNTGELFF.

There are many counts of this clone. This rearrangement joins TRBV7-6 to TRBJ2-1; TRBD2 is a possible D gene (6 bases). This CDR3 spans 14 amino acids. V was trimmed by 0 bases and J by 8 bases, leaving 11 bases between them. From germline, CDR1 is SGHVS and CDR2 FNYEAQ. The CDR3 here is CASSLAVEGDEQFF. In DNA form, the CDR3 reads TGTGCCAGCAGCTTAGCGGTGGAGGGCGATGAGCAGTTCTTC.

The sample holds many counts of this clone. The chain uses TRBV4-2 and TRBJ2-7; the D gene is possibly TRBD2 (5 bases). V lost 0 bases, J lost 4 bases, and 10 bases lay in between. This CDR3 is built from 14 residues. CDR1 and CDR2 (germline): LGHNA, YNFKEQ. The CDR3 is CASSQEISVYEQYF. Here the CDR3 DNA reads TGTGCCAGCAGCCAAGAGATTAGCGTTTACGAGCAGTACTTC.

The CDR3 DNA reads TGTGCCAGCTCACCACGCACAGAGTACGATCAGCCCCAGCATTTT. It codes for CASSPRTEYDQPQHF. The chain joins TRBV18 to TRBJ1-5; D unclear. The V gene's germline CDR1 is KGHSH and CDR2 LQKENI. The CDR3 totals 15 residues. Trimming cost V 1 base and J 5 bases, with 12 bases left between them.

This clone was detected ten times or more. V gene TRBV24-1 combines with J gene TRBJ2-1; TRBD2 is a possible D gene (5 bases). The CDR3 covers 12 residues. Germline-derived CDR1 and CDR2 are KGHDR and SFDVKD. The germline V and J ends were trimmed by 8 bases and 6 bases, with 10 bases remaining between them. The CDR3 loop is CATKAVVNEQFF. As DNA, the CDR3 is TGTGCCACCAAAGCGGTGGTCAATGAGCAGTTCTTC.

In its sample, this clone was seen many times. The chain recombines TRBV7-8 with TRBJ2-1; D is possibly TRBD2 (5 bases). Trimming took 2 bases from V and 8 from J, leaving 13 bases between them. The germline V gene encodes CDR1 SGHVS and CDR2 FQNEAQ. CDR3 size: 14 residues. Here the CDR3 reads CASSLTSRVDEQFF. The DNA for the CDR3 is TGTGCCAGCAGCTTAACTAGTCGGGTAGATGAGCAGTTCTTC.

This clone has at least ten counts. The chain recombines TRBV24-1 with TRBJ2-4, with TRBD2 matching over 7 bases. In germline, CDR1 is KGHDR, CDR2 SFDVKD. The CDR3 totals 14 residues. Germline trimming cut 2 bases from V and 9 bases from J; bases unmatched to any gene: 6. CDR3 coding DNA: TGTGCCACCAGTGATTCAGAGGGAGGGCCCATTCAGTACTTC. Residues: CATSDSEGGPIQYF.